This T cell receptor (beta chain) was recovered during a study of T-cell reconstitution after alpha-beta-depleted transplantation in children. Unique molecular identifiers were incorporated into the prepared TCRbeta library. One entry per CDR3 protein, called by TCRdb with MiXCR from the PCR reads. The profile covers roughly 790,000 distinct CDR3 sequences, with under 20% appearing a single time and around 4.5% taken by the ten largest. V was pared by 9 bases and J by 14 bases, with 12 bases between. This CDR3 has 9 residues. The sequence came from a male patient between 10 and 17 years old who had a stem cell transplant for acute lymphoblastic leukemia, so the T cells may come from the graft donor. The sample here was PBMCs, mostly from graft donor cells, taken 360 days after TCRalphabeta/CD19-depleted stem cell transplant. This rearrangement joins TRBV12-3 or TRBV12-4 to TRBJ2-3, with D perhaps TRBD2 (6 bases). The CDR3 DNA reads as TGTGCCAGAACTAGCAGAGGGTATTTT. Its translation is CARTSRGYF.